Listed below are T cell receptor beta chains from one sample, sequenced in a study of CD4+ T cells in melanoma. TCRdb's table, derived via immunoSEQ multiplex PCR, lists solely in-frame clones and lacks some. The sample lists about 140,000 clones; over 90% were seen once. These receptors were obtained from a human donor with melanoma. The CDR3 runs from the conserved cysteine through the conserved F or W.

j_gene | v_gene | CDR3aa
TRBJ1-2 | TRBV14 | CASSATRTYGYTF
TRBJ2-7 | TRBV11-2 | CASSVNWMGPEQYF
TRBJ2-5 | TRBV20-1 | CSAFDHRAQYF
TRBJ2-5 | TRBV23-1 | CASSHKGQGGQETQYF
TRBJ2-2 | TRBV10-1 | CASSELAGASNTGELFF
TRBJ1-6 | TRBV5-5 | CASSLFTGQYNSPLHF
TRBJ2-1 | TRBV29-1 | CSVDEGQGLNEQFF
TRBJ2-5 | TRBV27 | CASRRRGDNYQETQYF
TRBJ2-5 | TRBV11-2 | CASSGGLQETQYF
TRBJ1-5 | TRBV23-1 | CASSQSRQRPVGPSNYSNQPQHF
TRBJ1-6 | TRBV30 | CAFLAAGSSYNSPLHF
TRBJ1-1 | TRBV5-1 | CASSLGGGNTEAFF
TRBJ1-6 | TRBV7-4 | CASSLTLPPRKLNSPLHF
TRBJ1-6 | TRBV5-6 | CASSFRSRGPPLHF
TRBJ1-4 | TRBV4-1 | CASSQEGLGEKLFF
TRBJ2-5 | TRBV7-9 | CASSFTLAGETQYF
TRBJ2-5 | TRBV5-6 | CASSPGSLGTQYF
TRBJ2-5 | TRBV19 | CASSQPLAGVPHRAQYF
TRBJ2-1 | TRBV5-6 | CASSLVLVLKDEQFF
TRBJ2-1 | TRBV5-1 | CASSQTSGGAKQFF
TRBJ1-5 | TRBV11-2 | CASSLDPGKPQHF
TRBJ2-2 | TRBV6-5 | CASPAGLDTGELFF
TRBJ2-7 | TRBV6-5 | CASSYSLGSYEQYF
TRBJ1-1 | TRBV5-6 | CASSFLSQGGEAFF
TRBJ2-3 | TRBV7-8 | CASSSPRGDTQYF
TRBJ2-6 | TRBV2 | CASRFGNSGANVLTF
TRBJ2-3 | TRBV7-9 | CASTPDRFTDTQYF
TRBJ2-3 | TRBV11-3 | CASSRGLKSTDTQYF
TRBJ1-2 | TRBV5-1 | CASSLDADGYTF
TRBJ1-5 | TRBV11-3 | CASSFRGHHSNQPQHF
TRBJ2-1 | TRBV7-9 | CASSNLAVSYNEQFF
TRBJ1-2 | TRBV30 | CAWGGWGETGGYTF
TRBJ1-5 | TRBV9 | CASSVVRTGDGKGNQPQHF
TRBJ1-5 | TRBV6-1 | CASRDNQPQHF
TRBJ1-2 | TRBV5-6 | CASRPWGAGYGYTF
TRBJ1-1 | TRBV5-1 | CASSLQTGQGTEAFF
TRBJ2-7 | TRBV13 | CASSVSGGLSYEQYF
TRBJ2-3 | TRBV5-4 | CASSPGTSGGAGADTQYF
TRBJ1-3 | TRBV5-6 | CASSSLQVIGNTIYF
TRBJ2-5 | TRBV18 | CASSSNTGLAGQETQYF
TRBJ2-3 | TRBV5-1 | CASSTRDFNTDTQYF
TRBJ2-7 | TRBV30 | CAWSSGDEQYF
TRBJ2-3 | TRBV27 | CASRVGGQADTQYF
TRBJ1-1 | TRBV5-5 | CASSWDYQVTQNTEAFF
TRBJ1-4 | TRBV6-5 | CASSYDRGDEKLFF
TRBJ1-6 | TRBV30 | CAERRSYNSPLHF
TRBJ1-5 | TRBV19 | CASSILPTGTESHQPQHF
TRBJ1-1 | TRBV7-2 | CASSPGTETEAFF
TRBJ2-5 | TRBV5-3 | CARSSPGLAGGSRQYF
TRBJ2-1 | TRBV2 | CATKGDRDLNEQFF
TRBJ2-3 | TRBV20-1 | CSASHRDTQYF
TRBJ2-3 | TRBV30 | CAWTRGTDTQYF
TRBJ2-1 | TRBV6-5 | CASSYGLPTYNEQFF
TRBJ1-3 | TRBV5-1 | CASSSHLVNSGNTIYF